Each of the 5 T cell receptor beta chains below was sequenced from the same sample in a study of early T cells in non-severe SARS-CoV-2 infection. TCRdb analysed the 5' RACE reads with MiXCR anew, one entry per CDR3 protein. The repertoire includes tens of thousands of distinct CDR3 sequences, roughly an eighth of them detected once, and roughly 5.2% sits in the top ten. The sequenced material came from whole blood. Source of these receptors: an adult who was a healthcare worker with PCR-confirmed SARS-CoV-2 infection or an uninfected control (not recorded which).

This clonotype was counted between two and nine times. The chain links TRBV10-2 to TRBJ2-2; TRBD1 matches 7 bases. This CDR3 contains 14 residues. With V trimmed by 6 bases and J by 7 bases, 8 bases remained unmatched. The germline gives CDR1 WSHSY, CDR2 SAAADI. The CDR3 sequence is CASRERQGGGELFF. The CDR3 DNA reads as TGCGCCAGCAGGGAGAGACAGGGCGGCGGGGAGCTGTTTTTT.

The J gene is TRBJ2-7, the V gene TRBV5-1; 9 bases align to TRBD1. V trimming: 0 bases; J trimming: 6 bases; junction bases outside the gene matches: 7. Germline V CDR1 and CDR2: SGHRS, YFSETQ. This CDR3 contains 15 residues. CDR3 loop: CASSLGGTGPSEQYF. In DNA form, the CDR3 reads TGCGCCAGCAGCTTGGGGGGGACAGGGCCCTCCGAGCAGTACTTC.

This clonotype was picked up many times. The CDR3 is CASSLGEDLYNSPLHF. The DNA of the CDR3 is TGTGCCAGCAGCCTCGGAGAGGACCTTTATAATTCACCCCTCCACTTT. The V and J genes are TRBV9 and TRBJ1-6; D gene ambiguous. The germline V gene encodes CDR1 SGDLS and CDR2 YYNGEE. The CDR3 is made up of 16 amino acids. V gave up 4 bases and J gave up 4 bases, with 15 bases separating them.

This clonotype was recorded many times. CDR3 DNA sequence: TGCAGTGCTAGAGAAGGACACGCTAACTATGGCTACACCTTC. This translates into CSAREGHANYGYTF. This chain connects TRBV20-1 to TRBJ1-2; TRBD1 is a possible D gene (5 bases). This CDR3 contains 14 residues. Germline V gene sequence: CDR1 DFQATT, CDR2 SNEGSKA (reference sequence). The V end was cut by 0 bases, the J end by 0 bases, with 8 bases between.

This clonotype was recorded a few times. This rearrangement joins TRBV18 to TRBJ1-1; no clear D. Germline CDR1 is KGHSH and CDR2 is LQKENI. V dropped 6 bases and J dropped 0 bases, with 14 bases sitting between them. The CDR3 is made up of 15 amino acids. The CDR3 region has the DNA TGTGCCAGCTCCCCCAATTTCGTCCTGAACACTGAAGCTTTCTTT. The encoded protein is CASSPNFVLNTEAFF.